This TCR beta chain appears in the sequencing data of a study of cytomegalovirus exposure and HLA in healthy donors. Whole-study context: Unique TCR beta sequences numbering some 120 million came from 150 million to 200 million T cells in an earlier analysis. Regarding the study as a whole: A classifier reportedly called cytomegalovirus status with high sensitivity and specificity. In a later analysis, most CMV-associated TCR beta chains appeared HLA-restricted.

Among the donors, all were healthy bone marrow donors. This clone was seen more than once but under ten times. Its specificity is unknown. 60 Vbeta and 13 Jbeta primers were used in PCR. Method: immunoSEQ multiplex PCR; TCRdb's copy keeps in-frame clones and lacks some. Here the sample spans 90,000 or so clones, 60% to 80% being singletons. The source of this sequence is a boy between 5 and 17 years old in good health and CMV-seronegative. The sample taken for sequencing was PBMCs.

In DNA, the CDR3 is TGTGCCAGCAGCACCGCCGGAGCGGGAGAGAACGAGCAGTACTTC. Protein product: CASSTAGAGENEQYF. The V call is TRBV5-4, the J call TRBJ2-7, with 8 nucleotides matching TRBD2. Germline V gene data show CDR1 as SGHNT and CDR2 as YYREEE (reference sequence). The CDR3 length is 15 residues. Trimming took 4 bases from V and 5 from J; bases not matched to a gene: 11.